A single sample is the source of the 23 T cell receptor beta chains below, sequenced in a study of blood T cell repertoires in COVID-19. The method was immunoSEQ multiplex PCR; TCRdb's version includes in-frame clones alone and lacks a portion of them. The table records around 200,000 clones, 86% of them present only once. The sequenced sample was peripheral blood. All receptors derive from a man aged 65 to 85 with acute or convalescent COVID-19.

The rearrangement uses TRBV5-1 and TRBJ2-3, with D possibly TRBD1 on 6 matching bases. Per germline, CDR1 SGHRS and CDR2 YFSETQ. The CDR3 is 14 residues long. V was shortened by 4 bases and J by 2 bases, with 11 bases between the two germline ends. The CDR3 sequence is CASSERQVTDTQYF. The CDR3, as DNA: TGCGCCAGCAGCGAGAGACAGGTCACAGATACGCAGTATTTT. The variable domain in full, with the rest retrieved from reference TRBV5-1 and TRBJ2-3, is KAGVTQTPRYLIKTRGQQVTLSCSPISGHRSVSWYQQTPGQGLQFLFEYFSETQRNKGNFPGRFSGRQFSNSRSEMNVSTLELGDSALYLCASSERQVTDTQYFGPGTRLTVL.

The chain joins TRBV10-3 to TRBJ2-7, with D possibly TRBD2 on 7 matching bases. V lost 0 bases to trimming and J lost 6 bases, with 18 bases between them. This CDR3 spans 16 amino acids. Germline V CDR1 and CDR2: ENHRY, SYGVKD. The CDR3 here is CAISESMGLGGPEQYF. Written as DNA, the CDR3 is TGTGCCATCAGTGAGTCAATGGGACTCGGGGGGCCCGAGCAGTACTTC.

The V gene is TRBV7-9, the J gene TRBJ1-1; 7 positions agree with TRBD1. Germline loops: CDR1 SEHNR, CDR2 FQNEAQ (reference sequence). V was clipped by 5 bases and J by 3 bases; unmatched bases: 6. The CDR3 is made up of 14 amino acids. CDR3 region: CASSQFTGDTEAFF. DNA of the CDR3: TGTGCCAGCAGCCAGTTTACAGGGGACACTGAAGCTTTCTTT.

There are many counts of this clone. The chain recombines TRBV6-5 with TRBJ1-2; 8 nucleotides align to TRBD1. CDR1 is MNHEY, CDR2 SVGAGI, per germline. V lost 6 bases to trimming and J lost 6 bases; unmatched junction nucleotides: 6. The CDR3 has 13 amino acids. The CDR3 region is CASSRTGHDGYTF. CDR3 nucleotide sequence: TGTGCCAGCAGCCGGACAGGGCACGATGGCTACACCTTC.

Regarding this clone: The same CDR3 can be traced to other DNA sequences in this sample. This sequence joins TRBV27 and TRBJ1-2; 10 bases match TRBD1. This CDR3 has 14 amino acids. CDR1 is MNHEY, CDR2 SMNVEV, per germline (reference sequence). Trimming removed 3 bases from V and 4 bases from J; junction bases left unmatched: 2. The CDR3 coding sequence is TGTGCCAGCAGTTTGACAGGGGGCGGCTATGGCTACACCTTC. It codes for CASSLTGGGYGYTF.

The chain uses TRBV7-2 and TRBJ2-3, with 10 bases identical to TRBD2. The CDR3 runs 16 residues. V lost 1 base to trimming and J lost 6 bases; unmatched junction nucleotides: 7. Germline V gene lookup returns CDR1 SGHTA and CDR2 FQGNSA. The CDR3 loop is CASSLGLAGAQDTQYF. The CDR3, as DNA: TGTGCCAGCAGCTTAGGGCTAGCGGGGGCCCAGGATACGCAGTATTTT.

The chain carries TRBV28 and TRBJ2-7; D unclear. V lost 4 bases to trimming and J lost 2 bases, with 12 bases between them. Looked up from germline, CDR1 is MDHEN and CDR2 is SYDVKM. This CDR3 contains 14 residues. The CDR3 loop reads CASSSLLATYEQYF. The CDR3 DNA is TGTGCCAGCAGTTCCCTTTTAGCAACCTACGAGCAGTACTTC.

The CDR3 DNA sequence: TGTGCCAGCAGCGTAGCTCCCGGGGAGACCCAGTACTTC. Translated: CASSVAPGETQYF. V and J are TRBV9 and TRBJ2-5; D gene ambiguous. Germline lookup yields CDR1 SGDLS and CDR2 YYNGEE. The CDR3 length is 13 residues. The V end was cut by 0 bases, the J end by 5 bases, with 8 bases between.

The rearrangement uses TRBV7-2 and TRBJ1-6; maybe TRBD1 (6 bases). The CDR3 is made up of 17 amino acids. Germline assignment: CDR1 SGHTA and CDR2 FQGNSA. V dropped 4 bases and J dropped 4 bases, with 17 bases sitting between them. The CDR3 spells CASSSSTGRDYNSPLHF. CDR3 DNA: TGTGCCAGCAGCTCCTCTACAGGGAGGGATTATAATTCACCCCTCCACTTT. Variable domain in full (rest from reference TRBV7-2 and TRBJ1-6): GAGVSQSPSNKVTEKGKDVELRCDPISGHTALYWYRQSLGQGLEFLIYFQGNSAPDKSGLPSDRFSAERTGGSVSTLTIQRTQQEDSAVYLCASSSSTGRDYNSPLHFGNGTRLTVT.

This rearrangement joins TRBV5-4 to TRBJ1-3; D is possibly TRBD1 (6 bases). V was shortened by 3 bases and J by 0 bases, with 16 bases between the two germline ends. The CDR3 consists of 17 residues. CDR1 SGHNT and CDR2 YYREEE come from the germline V gene (reference sequence). The CDR3 sequence: CASSSNTGPNSGNTIYF. The DNA for the CDR3 is TGTGCCAGCAGCTCTAATACAGGGCCCAACTCTGGAAACACCATATATTTT.

The gene calls are TRBV2 and TRBJ1-6, with a tentative D call TRBD1 (6 bases). V was trimmed by 5 bases and J by 7 bases, leaving 15 bases between them. Germline-derived CDR1 and CDR2 are SNHLY and FYNNEI. The CDR3 consists of 15 residues. CDR3 DNA: TGTGCCAGCAGTACCACAGGGTTTGGAAATTCACCCCTCCACTTT. Translation gives CASSTTGFGNSPLHF.

The chain carries TRBV2 and TRBJ2-1; D is possibly TRBD2 (6 bases). Germline CDR1 reads SNHLY; CDR2 reads FYNNEI. The CDR3 runs 14 residues. Trimming cost V 6 bases and J 5 bases, with 14 bases left between them. CDR3 sequence (DNA): TGTGCCAGCAGCGCCCAAGGGAGGAACAATGAGCAGTTCTTC. Its protein product is CASSAQGRNNEQFF.

In this sample, this clone turned up a few times. The chain joins TRBV7-9 to TRBJ2-5, with D possibly TRBD1 on 6 matching bases. The CDR3 consists of 13 residues. CDR1 SEHNR and CDR2 FQNEAQ come from the germline V gene (reference sequence). Trimming left V 5 bases short and J 7 bases short, with 14 bases between. CDR3 bases: TGTGCCAGCAGCGTAGGTCCCAGGGGGACCCAGTACTTC. Its translation: CASSVGPRGTQYF.

The chain carries TRBV5-8 and TRBJ2-7, with 8 bases lining up with TRBD2. Germline trimming cut 0 bases from V and 4 bases from J; bases unmatched to any gene: 6. CDR1 is SGHTS and CDR2 is YDEGEE in the germline V gene. The CDR3 loop spans 15 amino acids. The CDR3 region has the DNA TGTGCCAGCAGCTTGGGACGGGAGGGCCGATACGAGCAGTACTTC. It yields the protein CASSLGREGRYEQYF.

V and J are TRBV9 and TRBJ2-7, with 11 bases aligning to TRBD1. The CDR3 runs 15 residues. Germline V gene lookup returns CDR1 SGDLS and CDR2 YYNGEE. Trimming cost V 2 bases and J 4 bases; bases outside gene matches: 5. The DNA of the CDR3 is TGTGCCAGCAGCGTGGGGACAGGGGGGTTTTACGAGCAGTACTTC. Amino acid sequence: CASSVGTGGFYEQYF.

This clone came up a few times. V gene TRBV7-6 combines with J gene TRBJ2-1; D is unclear. There are 11 residues in the CDR3. In germline, CDR1 is SGHVS, CDR2 FNYEAQ. The germline V and J ends were trimmed by 5 bases and 7 bases, with 6 bases remaining between them. The CDR3 protein is CASSLNNEQFF. The CDR3 DNA sequence: TGTGCCAGCAGCCTTAATAATGAGCAGTTCTTC.

The chain joins TRBV12-3 or TRBV12-4 to TRBJ1-6; D not resolved. V was pared by 6 bases and J by 5 bases, with 5 bases between. This CDR3 has 12 amino acids. As DNA, the CDR3 is TGTGCCAGCAGAGGAGATAATTCACCCCTCCACTTT. This gives the protein CASRGDNSPLHF.

The chain employs TRBV18 and TRBJ1-1; 9 nucleotides match TRBD1. The CDR3 extends over 14 amino acids. The ends lost 4 bases at V and 7 bases at J; junction bases unmatched: 7. Germline V CDR1 and CDR2: KGHSH, LQKENI. The CDR3 coding sequence is TGTGCCAGCTCACTGGGACAGGGTCAAGGTGAAGCTTTCTTT. Its translation is CASSLGQGQGEAFF.

This sequence joins TRBV13 and TRBJ2-1, with 8 positions matching TRBD2. This CDR3 is 20 amino acids long. J lost 7 bases, V lost 2 bases, and 22 bases had no gene match. CDR1 PRHDT and CDR2 FYEKMQ come from the germline V gene (reference sequence). The CDR3 sequence: CASSLRGIPVGRARVNEQFF. The CDR3 region has the DNA TGTGCCAGCAGCTTACGTGGCATCCCAGTCGGGAGGGCCAGAGTGAATGAGCAGTTCTTC.

This rearrangement joins TRBV10-1 to TRBJ1-1; D might be TRBD1 (5 bases). The CDR3 has 12 residues. Per germline, CDR1 WNHNN and CDR2 SYGVQD (reference sequence). V gave up 3 bases and J gave up 10 bases, with 12 bases separating them. The CDR3 nucleotides read TGCGCCAGCAGTGACCCAGGGTTAACAGCTTTCTTT. It encodes CASSDPGLTAFF.

The chain has TRBV5-4 and TRBJ1-3; tentative D call: TRBD1 (5 bases). CDR1 is SGHNT, CDR2 YYREEE, per germline (reference sequence). V lost 0 bases and J lost 1, with 8 bases in between. CDR3 length: 15 amino acids. In DNA, the CDR3 is TGTGCCAGCAGCTTGGACAGGCTTTCTGGAAACACCATATATTTT. Protein sequence: CASSLDRLSGNTIYF. The full variable domain, in which reference TRBV5-4 and TRBJ1-3 provide the parts outside the CDR3, is ETGVTQSPTHLIKTRGQQVTLRCSSQSGHNTVSWYQQALGQGPQFIFQYYREEENGRGNFPPRFSGLQFPNYSSELNVNALELDDSALYLCASSLDRLSGNTIYFGEGSWLTVV.

This rearrangement joins TRBV19 to TRBJ1-5; 7 positions agree with TRBD1. Per germline, CDR1 LNHDA and CDR2 SQIVND (reference sequence). After removal of 6 bases from V and 2 bases from J, the junction contained 10 bases not matched to a gene. CDR3 length equals 16 residues. The DNA for the CDR3 is TGTGCCAGTAGAAGGGACAGTCAGGGTCGCAATCAGCCCCAGCATTTT. Amino acid sequence: CASRRDSQGRNQPQHF.

The chain couples TRBV11-2 to TRBJ2-5; the match to TRBD2 covers 9 bases. The CDR3 is 17 residues long. The J segment lost 4 bases and the V segment lost 1 base, leaving 10 bases of the junction unmatched. Germline CDR1 and CDR2: SGHAT and FQNNGV. In DNA form, the CDR3 reads TGTGCCAGCAGCTTAGCTTGCGGGGGGGCTTGGGGAGAGACCCAGTACTTC. Translating gives CASSLACGGAWGETQYF. The entire variable domain, with the rest obtained from reference TRBV11-2 and TRBJ2-5, is as follows: EAGVAQSPRYKIIEKRQSVAFWCNPISGHATLYWYQQILGQGPKLLIQFQNNGVVDDSQLPKDRFSAERLKGVDSTLKIQPAKLEDSAVYLCASSLACGGAWGETQYFGPGTRLLVL.